The rows below give T cell receptor beta chains drawn from one sample of a study of cytomegalovirus exposure and HLA in healthy donors. The repertoire was sequenced with immunoSEQ multiplex PCR; TCRdb's copy has only in-frame clones and lacks some. The table lists some 340,000 clones, around 90% of them singletons. The sample was PBMCs. These receptors were collected from a woman younger than 45 in good health and CMV-seropositive. Each CDR3 is given with its conserved first and last residue. The D gene is left open where the match is weak. The listing skips clone size in some rows; elsewhere it reads once, few, many or a size class.

V: TRBV13; D: TRBD2; size: .; J: TRBJ2-5; DNA: TGTGCCAGCAGCTTAGGGCTAGCGGGGGGAAGGCTGGAAGAGACCCAGTACTTC; CDR3: CASSLGLAGGRLEETQYF
V: TRBV29-1; D: TRBD1; size: .; J: TRBJ1-1; DNA: TGCAGCGTGTTGCAGGGGGGACGCCACACTGAAGCTTTCTTT; CDR3: CSVLQGGRHTEAFF
V: TRBV28; D: TRBD1; size: .; J: TRBJ1-2; DNA: TGTGCCAGCAGTTCCACCCCGGGACAGGGATTCACCTTC; CDR3: CASSSTPGQGFTF
V: TRBV4-2; D: .; size: .; J: TRBJ1-1; DNA: TGTGCCAGCAGCCAAGAGGGACCCTTAACTGAAGCTTTCTTT; CDR3: CASSQEGPLTEAFF
V: TRBV4-1; D: .; size: few; J: TRBJ1-1; DNA: TGCGCCAGCAGCCCGACACGGGGGCGAACTGAAGCTTTCTTT; CDR3: CASSPTRGRTEAFF
V: TRBV4-1; D: .; size: .; J: TRBJ2-2; DNA: TGCGCCAGCAGTCAGAGGCAGACGAACACCGGGGAGCTGTTTTTT; CDR3: CASSQRQTNTGELFF
V: TRBV30; D: TRBD2; size: .; J: TRBJ2-1; DNA: TGTGCCTGGAGTGGGGCCGGGACTAGCGGGAGTATAGGTTTCTTC; CDR3: CAWSGAGTSGSIGFF
V: TRBV9; D: TRBD1; size: .; J: TRBJ2-3; DNA: TGTGCCAGCAGCCCAGGACAGGGGTCGGATACGCAGTATTTT; CDR3: CASSPGQGSDTQYF
V: TRBV30; D: .; size: .; J: TRBJ1-6; DNA: TGTGCCTGGGCTCGGGATATTAATTCACCCCTCCACTTT; CDR3: CAWARDINSPLHF
V: TRBV19; D: .; size: .; J: TRBJ2-7; DNA: TGTGCCAGTAGTATAAACCCAGCGGCAGGTGTCGAGCAGTACTTC; CDR3: CASSINPAAGVEQYF
V: TRBV11-2; D: TRBD1; size: .; J: TRBJ2-7; DNA: TGTGCCAGCAGCTCGACCGGGACAGGTTCCTACGAGCAGTACTTC; CDR3: CASSSTGTGSYEQYF
V: TRBV30; D: .; size: .; J: TRBJ2-2; DNA: TGTGCCTGGAGTGTAATGAGGGGGGTGCCGAACACCGGGGAGCTGTTTTTT; CDR3: CAWSVMRGVPNTGELFF
V: TRBV19; D: .; size: .; J: TRBJ2-7; DNA: TGTGCCAGTAGCGGATTAGCGAGCTACGAGCAGTACTTC; CDR3: CASSGLASYEQYF
V: TRBV7-2; D: .; size: .; J: TRBJ2-7; DNA: TGTGCCAGCAAAAGAACGAACGACGAGCAGTACTTC; CDR3: CASKRTNDEQYF
V: TRBV2; D: .; size: .; J: TRBJ2-7; DNA: TGTGCCAGCAGTGTGGGGAACGCCTACGAGCAGTACTTC; CDR3: CASSVGNAYEQYF
V: TRBV5-8; D: .; size: .; J: TRBJ2-7; DNA: TGTGCCAGCAGCTTGGAAAGAGGCAATAACTACGAGCAGTACTTC; CDR3: CASSLERGNNYEQYF
V: TRBV4-3; D: .; size: .; J: TRBJ2-7; DNA: TGCGCCAGCAGCCAAGGACCGGGCAAGGTCTACGAGCAGTACTTC; CDR3: CASSQGPGKVYEQYF
V: TRBV11-3; D: TRBD1; size: .; J: TRBJ1-2; DNA: TGTGCCAGCAGCGTGACAGGGGTGGGGACCTTC; CDR3: CASSVTGVGTF